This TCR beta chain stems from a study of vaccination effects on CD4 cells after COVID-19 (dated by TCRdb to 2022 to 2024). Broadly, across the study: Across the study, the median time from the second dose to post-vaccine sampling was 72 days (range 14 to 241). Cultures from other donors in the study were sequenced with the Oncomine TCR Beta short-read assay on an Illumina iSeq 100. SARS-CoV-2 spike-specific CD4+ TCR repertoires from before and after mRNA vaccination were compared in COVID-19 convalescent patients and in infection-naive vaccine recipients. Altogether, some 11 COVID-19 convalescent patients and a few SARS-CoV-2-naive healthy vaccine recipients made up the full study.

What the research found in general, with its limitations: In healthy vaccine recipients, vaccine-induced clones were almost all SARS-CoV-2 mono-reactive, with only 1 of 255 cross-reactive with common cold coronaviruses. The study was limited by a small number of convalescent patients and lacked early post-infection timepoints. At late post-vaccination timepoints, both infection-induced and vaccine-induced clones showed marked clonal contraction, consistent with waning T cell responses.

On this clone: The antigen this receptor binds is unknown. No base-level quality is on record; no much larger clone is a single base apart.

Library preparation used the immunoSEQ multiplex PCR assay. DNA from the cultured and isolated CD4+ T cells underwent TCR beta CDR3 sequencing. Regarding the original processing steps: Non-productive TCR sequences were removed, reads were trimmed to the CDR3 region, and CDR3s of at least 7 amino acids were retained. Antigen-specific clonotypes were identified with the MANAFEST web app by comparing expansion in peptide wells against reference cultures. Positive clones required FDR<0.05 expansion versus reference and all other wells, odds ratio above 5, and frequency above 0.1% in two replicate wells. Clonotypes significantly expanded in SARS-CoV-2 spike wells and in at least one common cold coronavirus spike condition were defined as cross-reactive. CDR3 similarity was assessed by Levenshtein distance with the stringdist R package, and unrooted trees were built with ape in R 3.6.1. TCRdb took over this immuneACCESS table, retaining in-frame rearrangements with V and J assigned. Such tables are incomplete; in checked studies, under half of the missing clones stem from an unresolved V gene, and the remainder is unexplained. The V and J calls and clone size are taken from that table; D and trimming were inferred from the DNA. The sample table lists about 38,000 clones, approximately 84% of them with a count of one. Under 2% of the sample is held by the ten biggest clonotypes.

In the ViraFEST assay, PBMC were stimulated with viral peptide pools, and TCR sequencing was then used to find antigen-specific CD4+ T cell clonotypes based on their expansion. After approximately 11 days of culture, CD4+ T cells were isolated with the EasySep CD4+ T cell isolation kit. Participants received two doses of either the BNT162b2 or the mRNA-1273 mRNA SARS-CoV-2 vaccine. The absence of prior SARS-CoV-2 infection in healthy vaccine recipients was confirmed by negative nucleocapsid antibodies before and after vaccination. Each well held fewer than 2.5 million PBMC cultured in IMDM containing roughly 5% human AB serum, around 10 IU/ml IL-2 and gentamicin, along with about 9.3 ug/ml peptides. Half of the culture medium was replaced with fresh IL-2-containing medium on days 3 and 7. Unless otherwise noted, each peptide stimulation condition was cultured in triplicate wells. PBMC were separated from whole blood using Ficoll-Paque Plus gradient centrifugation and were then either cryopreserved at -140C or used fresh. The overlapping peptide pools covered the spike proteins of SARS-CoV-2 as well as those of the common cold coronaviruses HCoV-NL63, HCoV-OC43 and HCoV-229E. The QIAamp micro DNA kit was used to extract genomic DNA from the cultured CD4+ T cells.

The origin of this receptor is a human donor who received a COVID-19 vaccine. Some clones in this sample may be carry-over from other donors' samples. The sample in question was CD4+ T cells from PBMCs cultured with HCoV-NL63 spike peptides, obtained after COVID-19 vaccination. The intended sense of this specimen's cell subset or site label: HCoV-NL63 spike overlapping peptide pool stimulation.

CDR3 loop: CASSGRQGSSYNEQFF. The DNA sequence is TGTGCCAGCAGCGGTCGACAGGGTAGCTCCTACAATGAGCAGTTCTTC. The sequence is built from TRBV11-3 and TRBJ2-1, and 7 junction bases match TRBD1. The junction shows trimming of 5 bases on V and 0 bases on J, and the gene matches do not reach 7 bases of it. The CDR3 runs 16 amino acids, cysteine and phenylalanine included. The read is trimmed to its CDR3 DNA, 48 bases read in frame from base 1. CDR1 SGHNT and CDR2 YENEEA were looked up in the germline V gene.